The 9 T cell receptor beta chains listed next were all sequenced from one sample in a study of PD-L1 blockade in urothelial cancer. Time point indicated: pretreatment peripheral blood. Profiled with immunoSEQ multiplex PCR; TCRdb holds only in-frame clones, not every one. This sample carries 56,000 or so clones, approximately 83% of them seen once, and the ten largest clones take 15% to 17%. The sequencing here drew on PBMCs, taken around atezolizumab (anti-PD-L1) treatment. Receptors were obtained from a man between 65 and 85 years old with urothelial cancer.

The chain joins TRBV27 to TRBJ2-3, with 10 nucleotides matching TRBD2. V shed 5 bases, J shed 14 bases, and the junction held 16 bases outside the gene matches. CDR1 is MNHEY and CDR2 is SMNVEV in the germline V gene (reference sequence). The CDR3 is 15 amino acids. The CDR3 here is CASSLAGDRHRYAYF. The CDR3 DNA reads as TGTGCCAGCAGTCTAGCGGGAGATCGGCACAGATACGCGTATTTT.

The chain uses TRBV5-8 and TRBJ1-1, with D unclear. CDR1 SGHTS and CDR2 YDEGEE come from the germline V gene. V lost 1 base and J 4 bases, leaving 11 bases between the germline ends. CDR3 length equals 14 residues. CDR3 region: CASSLSPGITEAFF. The CDR3 DNA reads TGTGCCAGCAGCTTGTCGCCCGGTATCACTGAAGCTTTCTTT.

The chain has TRBV29-1 and TRBJ2-1, with 9 bases lining up with TRBD2. The germline V gene has CDR1 SQVTM and CDR2 ANQGSEA. V shed 3 bases and J 8 bases; nucleotides not matched to a gene: 5. The CDR3 runs to 13 residues. For the CDR3, the DNA is TGCAGCGTTGATATAGGCGGGGGGGATGAGCAGTTCTTC. Its translation: CSVDIGGGDEQFF.

This clone was seen more than once but under ten times. The chain carries TRBV5-1 and TRBJ1-2; no reliable D call. V gave up 4 bases and J gave up 5 bases, with 12 bases separating them. CDR1 is SGHRS and CDR2 is YFSETQ in the germline V gene. The CDR3 runs 13 residues. The CDR3 reads CASSREQSYGYTF. As DNA, the CDR3 is TGCGCCAGCAGCCGGGAACAGTCATATGGCTACACCTTC.

This chain uses TRBV23-1 with TRBJ2-1, with TRBD2 identical over 11 bases. TRBV23-1 is given ORF status, its function remaining uncertain. The CDR3 contains 20 residues. Trimming took 0 bases from V and 0 from J; bases not matched to a gene: 10. The CDR3 is CASSQSDLAGGPGSYNEQFF. The DNA of the CDR3 is TGCGCCAGCAGTCAATCGGACTTAGCGGGAGGGCCTGGCTCCTACAATGAGCAGTTCTTC.

V gene TRBV5-5 combines with J gene TRBJ1-1; 9 positions agree with TRBD1. Per the germline V gene, CDR1 is SGHKS and CDR2 is YYEKEE (reference sequence). V lost 2 bases to trimming and J lost 4 bases; unmatched junction nucleotides: 9. The CDR3 runs to 16 residues. CDR3 in amino acids: CASSLLQGALGTEAFF. The CDR3 nucleotides are TGTGCCAGCAGCTTATTACAGGGGGCTTTAGGCACTGAAGCTTTCTTT.

This clone was counted once. The rearrangement joins TRBV5-1 to TRBJ2-7, with a possible D match to TRBD1 (5 bases). This CDR3 has 14 amino acids. CDR1 and CDR2 (germline): SGHRS, YFSETQ. Trimming left V 4 bases short and J 5 bases short, with 16 bases between. The CDR3 DNA reads TGCGCCAGCAGCCGCAGGGTAGGGGTCCACGAGCAGTACTTC. This gives the protein CASSRRVGVHEQYF.

This clone was recorded a few times. The chain employs TRBV7-8 and TRBJ2-1; D is unresolved. Trimming cost V 1 base and J 6 bases, with 10 bases left between them. CDR1 and CDR2 (germline): SGHVS, FQNEAQ. The CDR3 has 14 amino acids. CDR3 sequence: CASSLGARSNEQFF. Written as DNA, the CDR3 is TGTGCCAGCAGCTTAGGGGCCAGGTCCAATGAGCAGTTCTTC. Supplemented by reference TRBV7-8 and TRBJ2-1, the full variable domain reads GAGVSQSPRYKVAKRGQDVALRCDPISGHVSLFWYQQALGQGPEFLTYFQNEAQLDKSGLPSDRFFAERPEGSVSTLKIQRTQQEDSAVYLCASSLGARSNEQFFGPGTRLTVL.

The chain carries TRBV19 and TRBJ2-2; 7 bases agree with TRBD1. The V and J ends lost 7 bases and 3 bases, in that order; junction bases with no gene match: 8. Germline loops: CDR1 LNHDA, CDR2 SQIVND (reference sequence). The CDR3 loop spans 15 amino acids. In DNA form, the CDR3 reads TGTGCCAGTATTCACCGAGGACAGGACACCGGGGAGCTGTTTTTT. Its protein is CASIHRGQDTGELFF.